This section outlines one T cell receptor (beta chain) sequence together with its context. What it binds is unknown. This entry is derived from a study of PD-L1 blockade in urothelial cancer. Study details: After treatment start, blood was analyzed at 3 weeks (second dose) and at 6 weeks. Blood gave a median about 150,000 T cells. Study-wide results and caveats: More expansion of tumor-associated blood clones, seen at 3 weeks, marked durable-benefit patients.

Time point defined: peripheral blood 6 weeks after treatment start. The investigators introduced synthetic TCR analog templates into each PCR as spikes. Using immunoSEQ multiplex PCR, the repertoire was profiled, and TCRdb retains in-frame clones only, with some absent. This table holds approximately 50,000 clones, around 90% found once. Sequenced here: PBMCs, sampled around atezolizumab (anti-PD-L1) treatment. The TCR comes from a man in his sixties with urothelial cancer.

The CDR3 coding sequence is TGTGCCAGCAGCGGACGTCAGCGGGGGGCCATCTCTGGGGCCAACGTCCTGACTTTC. Translated: CASSGRQRGAISGANVLTF. The chain employs TRBV28 and TRBJ2-6, with TRBD2 matching 9 bases. The CDR3 has 19 amino acids. From germline, CDR1 is MDHEN and CDR2 SYDVKM. V lost 6 bases to trimming and J lost 0 bases; unmatched junction nucleotides: 12.